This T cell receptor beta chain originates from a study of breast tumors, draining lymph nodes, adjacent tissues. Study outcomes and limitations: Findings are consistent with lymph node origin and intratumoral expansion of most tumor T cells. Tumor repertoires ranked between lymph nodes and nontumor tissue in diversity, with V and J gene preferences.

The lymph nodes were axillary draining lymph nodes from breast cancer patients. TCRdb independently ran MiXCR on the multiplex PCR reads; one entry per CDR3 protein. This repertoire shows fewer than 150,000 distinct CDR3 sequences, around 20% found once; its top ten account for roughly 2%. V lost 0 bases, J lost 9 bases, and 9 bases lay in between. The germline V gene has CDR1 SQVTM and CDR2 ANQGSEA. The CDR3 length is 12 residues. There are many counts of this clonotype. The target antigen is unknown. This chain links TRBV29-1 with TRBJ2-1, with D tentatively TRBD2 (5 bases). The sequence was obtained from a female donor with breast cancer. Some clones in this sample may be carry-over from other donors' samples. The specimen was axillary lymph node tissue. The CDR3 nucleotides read TGCAGCGTTGAAGAGAACGAGGGTGAGCAGTTCTTC. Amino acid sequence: CSVEENEGEQFF.